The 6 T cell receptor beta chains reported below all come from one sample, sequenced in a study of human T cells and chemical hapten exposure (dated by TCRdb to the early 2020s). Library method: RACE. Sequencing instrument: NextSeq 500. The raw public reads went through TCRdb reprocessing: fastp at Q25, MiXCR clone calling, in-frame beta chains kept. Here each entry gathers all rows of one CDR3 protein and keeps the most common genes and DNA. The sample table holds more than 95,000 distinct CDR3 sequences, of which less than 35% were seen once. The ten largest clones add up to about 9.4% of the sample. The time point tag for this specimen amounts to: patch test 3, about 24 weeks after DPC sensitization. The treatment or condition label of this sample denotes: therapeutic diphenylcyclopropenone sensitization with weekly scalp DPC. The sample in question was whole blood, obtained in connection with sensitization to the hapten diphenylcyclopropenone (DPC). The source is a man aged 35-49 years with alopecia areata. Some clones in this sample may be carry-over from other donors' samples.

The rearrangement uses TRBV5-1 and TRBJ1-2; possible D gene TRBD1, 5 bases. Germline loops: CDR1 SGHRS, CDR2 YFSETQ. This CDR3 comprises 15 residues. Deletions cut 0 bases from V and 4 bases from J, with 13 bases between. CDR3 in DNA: TGCGCCAGCAGCTTGGGTACGCAGGGATCCTATGGCTACACCTTC. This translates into CASSLGTQGSYGYTF.

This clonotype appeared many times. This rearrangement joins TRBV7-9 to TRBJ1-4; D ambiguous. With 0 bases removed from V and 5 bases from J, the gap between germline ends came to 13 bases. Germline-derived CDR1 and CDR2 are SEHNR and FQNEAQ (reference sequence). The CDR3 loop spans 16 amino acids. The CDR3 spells CASSLALGGVNEKLFF. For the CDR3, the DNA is TGTGCCAGCAGCTTAGCGCTGGGAGGCGTGAATGAAAAACTGTTTTTT.

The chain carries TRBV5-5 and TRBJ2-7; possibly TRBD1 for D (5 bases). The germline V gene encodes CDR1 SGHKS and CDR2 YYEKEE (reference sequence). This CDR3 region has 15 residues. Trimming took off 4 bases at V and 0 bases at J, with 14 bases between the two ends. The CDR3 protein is CASSIRQTSSYEQYF. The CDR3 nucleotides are TGTGCCAGCAGCATCCGACAGACCAGCTCCTACGAGCAGTACTTC.

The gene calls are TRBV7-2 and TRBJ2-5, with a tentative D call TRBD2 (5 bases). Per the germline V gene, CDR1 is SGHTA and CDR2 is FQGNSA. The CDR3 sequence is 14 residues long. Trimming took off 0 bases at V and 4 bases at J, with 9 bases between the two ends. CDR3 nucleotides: TGTGCCAGCAGCTTAGCTGGAGGAGGAGAGACCCAGTACTTC. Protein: CASSLAGGGETQYF. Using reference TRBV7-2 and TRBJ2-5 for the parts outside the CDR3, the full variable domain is GAGVSQSPSNKVTEKGKDVELRCDPISGHTALYWYRQSLGQGLEFLIYFQGNSAPDKSGLPSDRFSAERTGGSVSTLTIQRTQQEDSAVYLCASSLAGGGETQYFGPGTRLLVL.

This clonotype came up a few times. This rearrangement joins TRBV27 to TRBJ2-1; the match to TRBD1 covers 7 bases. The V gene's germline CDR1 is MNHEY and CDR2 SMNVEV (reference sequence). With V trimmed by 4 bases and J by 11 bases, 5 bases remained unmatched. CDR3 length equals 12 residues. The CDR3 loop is CASSSRDSKQFF. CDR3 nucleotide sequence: TGTGCCAGCAGTTCCCGGGACAGCAAGCAGTTCTTC.

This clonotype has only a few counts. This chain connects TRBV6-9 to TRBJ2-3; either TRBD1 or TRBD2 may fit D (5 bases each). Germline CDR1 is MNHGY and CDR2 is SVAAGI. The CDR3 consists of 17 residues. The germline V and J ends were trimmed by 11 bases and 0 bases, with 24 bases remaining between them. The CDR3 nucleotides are TGTGCCGGGACGGATAGCTCCTACACTTATAGCACAGATACGCAGTATTTT. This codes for CAGTDSSYTYSTDTQYF.